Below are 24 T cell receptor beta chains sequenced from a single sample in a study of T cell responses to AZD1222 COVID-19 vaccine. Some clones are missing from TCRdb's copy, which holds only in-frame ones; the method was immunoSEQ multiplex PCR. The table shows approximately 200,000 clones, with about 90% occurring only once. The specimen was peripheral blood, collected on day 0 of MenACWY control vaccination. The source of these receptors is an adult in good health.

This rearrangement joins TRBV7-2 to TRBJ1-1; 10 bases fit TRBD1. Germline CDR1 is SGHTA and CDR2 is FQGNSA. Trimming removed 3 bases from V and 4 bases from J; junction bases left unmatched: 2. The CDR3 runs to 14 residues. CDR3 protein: CASSFRTGGTEAFF. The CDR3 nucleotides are TGTGCCAGCAGCTTCCGGACAGGGGGCACTGAAGCTTTCTTT.

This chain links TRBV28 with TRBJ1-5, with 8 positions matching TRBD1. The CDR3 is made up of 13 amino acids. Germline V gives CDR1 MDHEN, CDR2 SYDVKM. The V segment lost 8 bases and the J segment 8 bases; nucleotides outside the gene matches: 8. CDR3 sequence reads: CASQGQAGKPQHF. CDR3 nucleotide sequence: TGTGCCAGCCAGGGACAGGCGGGCAAGCCCCAGCATTTT.

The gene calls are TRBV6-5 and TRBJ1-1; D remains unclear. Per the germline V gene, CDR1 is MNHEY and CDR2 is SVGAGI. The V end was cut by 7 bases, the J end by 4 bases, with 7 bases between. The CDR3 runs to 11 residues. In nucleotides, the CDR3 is TGTGCCAGCACGAGTGGCACTGAAGCTTTCTTT. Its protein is CASTSGTEAFF.

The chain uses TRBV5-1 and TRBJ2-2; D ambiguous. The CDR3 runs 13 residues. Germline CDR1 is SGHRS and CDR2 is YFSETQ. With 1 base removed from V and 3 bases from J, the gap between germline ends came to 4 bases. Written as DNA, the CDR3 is TGCGCCAGCAGCTTGCAGGACACCGGGGAGCTGTTTTTT. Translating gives CASSLQDTGELFF. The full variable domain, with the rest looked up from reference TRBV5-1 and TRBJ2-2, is KAGVTQTPRYLIKTRGQQVTLSCSPISGHRSVSWYQQTPGQGLQFLFEYFSETQRNKGNFPGRFSGRQFSNSRSEMNVSTLELGDSALYLCASSLQDTGELFFGEGSRLTVL.

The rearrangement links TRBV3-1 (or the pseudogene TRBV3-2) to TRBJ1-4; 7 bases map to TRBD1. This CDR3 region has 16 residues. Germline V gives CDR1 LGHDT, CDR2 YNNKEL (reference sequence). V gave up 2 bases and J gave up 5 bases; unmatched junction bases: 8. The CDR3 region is CASSQNPQGLNEKLFF. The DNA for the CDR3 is TGTGCCAGCAGCCAAAACCCACAGGGGCTAAATGAAAAACTGTTTTTT.

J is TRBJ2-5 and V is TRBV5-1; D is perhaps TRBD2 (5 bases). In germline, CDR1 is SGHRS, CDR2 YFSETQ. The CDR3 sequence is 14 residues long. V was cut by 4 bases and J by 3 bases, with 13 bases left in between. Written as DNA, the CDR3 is TGCGCCAGCAGCCCCGGGAATCCTAAAGAGACCCAGTACTTC. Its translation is CASSPGNPKETQYF.

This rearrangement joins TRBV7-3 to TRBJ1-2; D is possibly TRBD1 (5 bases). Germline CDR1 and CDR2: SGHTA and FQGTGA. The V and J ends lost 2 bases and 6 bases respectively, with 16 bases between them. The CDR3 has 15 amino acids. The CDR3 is CASSLLPGAGDGYTF. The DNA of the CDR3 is TGTGCCAGCAGCTTACTCCCTGGGGCTGGTGATGGCTACACCTTC.

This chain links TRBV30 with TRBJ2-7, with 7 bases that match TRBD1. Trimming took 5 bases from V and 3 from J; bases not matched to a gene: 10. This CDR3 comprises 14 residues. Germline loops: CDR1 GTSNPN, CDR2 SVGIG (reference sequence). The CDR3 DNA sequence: TGTGCCTGGGCGACAGGGAGTTCCATCTACGAGCAGTACTTC. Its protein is CAWATGSSIYEQYF.

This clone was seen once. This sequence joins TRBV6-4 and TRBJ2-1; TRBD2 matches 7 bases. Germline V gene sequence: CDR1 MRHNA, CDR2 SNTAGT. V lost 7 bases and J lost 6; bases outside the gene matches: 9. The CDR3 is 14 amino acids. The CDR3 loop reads CASKLWLAVNEQFF. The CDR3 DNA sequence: TGTGCCAGCAAATTGTGGCTAGCGGTCAATGAGCAGTTCTTC.

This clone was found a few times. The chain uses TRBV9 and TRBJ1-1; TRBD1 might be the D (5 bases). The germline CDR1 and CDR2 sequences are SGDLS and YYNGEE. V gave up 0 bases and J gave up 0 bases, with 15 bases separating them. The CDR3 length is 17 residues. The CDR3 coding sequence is TGTGCCAGCAGCGTAGATCCCCAGGGAGGGATGAACACTGAAGCTTTCTTT. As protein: CASSVDPQGGMNTEAFF.

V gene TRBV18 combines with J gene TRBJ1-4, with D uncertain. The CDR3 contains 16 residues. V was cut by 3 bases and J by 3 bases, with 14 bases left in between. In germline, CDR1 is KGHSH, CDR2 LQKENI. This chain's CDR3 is CASSPLGFGPNEKLFF. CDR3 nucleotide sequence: TGTGCCAGCTCACCGCTGGGGTTTGGTCCTAATGAAAAACTGTTTTTT.

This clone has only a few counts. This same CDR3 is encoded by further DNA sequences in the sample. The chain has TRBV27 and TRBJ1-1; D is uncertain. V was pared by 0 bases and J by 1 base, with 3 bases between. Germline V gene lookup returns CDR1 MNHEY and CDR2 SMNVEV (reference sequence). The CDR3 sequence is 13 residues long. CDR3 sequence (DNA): TGTGCCAGCAGTTTATCGGCGAACACTGAAGCTTTCTTT. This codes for CASSLSANTEAFF.

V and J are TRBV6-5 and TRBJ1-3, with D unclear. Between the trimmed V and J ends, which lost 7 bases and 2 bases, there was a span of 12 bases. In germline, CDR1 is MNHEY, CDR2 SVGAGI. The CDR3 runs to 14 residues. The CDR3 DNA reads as TGTGCCAGCAAATTGTCGGGTACTGGAAACACCATATATTTT. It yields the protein CASKLSGTGNTIYF.

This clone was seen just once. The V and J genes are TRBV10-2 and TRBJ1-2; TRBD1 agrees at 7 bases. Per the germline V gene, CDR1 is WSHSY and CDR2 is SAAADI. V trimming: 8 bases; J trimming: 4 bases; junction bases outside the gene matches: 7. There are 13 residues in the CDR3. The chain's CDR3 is CASWGQSLYGYTF. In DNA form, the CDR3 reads TGCGCCAGCTGGGGACAGTCCCTCTATGGCTACACCTTC.

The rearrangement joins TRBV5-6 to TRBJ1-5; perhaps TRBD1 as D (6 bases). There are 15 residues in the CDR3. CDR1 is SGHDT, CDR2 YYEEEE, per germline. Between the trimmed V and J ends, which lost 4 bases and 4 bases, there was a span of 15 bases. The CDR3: CASSVTGARNQPQHF. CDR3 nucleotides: TGTGCCAGCAGCGTAACGGGGGCGCGGAATCAGCCCCAGCATTTT.

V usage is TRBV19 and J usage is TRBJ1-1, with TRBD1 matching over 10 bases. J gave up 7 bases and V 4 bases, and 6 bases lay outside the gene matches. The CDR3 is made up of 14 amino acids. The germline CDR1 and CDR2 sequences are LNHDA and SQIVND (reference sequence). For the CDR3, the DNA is TGTGCCAGTAGTAAAAACCGGGACAGGGGTGAAGCTTTCTTT. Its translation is CASSKNRDRGEAFF.

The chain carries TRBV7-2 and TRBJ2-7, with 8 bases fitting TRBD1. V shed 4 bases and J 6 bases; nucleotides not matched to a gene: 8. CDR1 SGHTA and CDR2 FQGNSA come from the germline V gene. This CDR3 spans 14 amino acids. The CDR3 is CASSSEWTGREQYF. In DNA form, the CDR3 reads TGTGCCAGCAGCTCCGAGTGGACAGGGCGCGAGCAGTACTTC.

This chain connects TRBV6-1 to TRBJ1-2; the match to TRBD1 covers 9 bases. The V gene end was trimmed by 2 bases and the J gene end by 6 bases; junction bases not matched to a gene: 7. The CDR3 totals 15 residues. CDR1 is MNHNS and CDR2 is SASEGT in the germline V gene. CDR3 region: CASSERGQGKDGYTF. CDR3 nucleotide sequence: TGTGCCAGCAGTGAACGGGGACAGGGAAAAGATGGCTACACCTTC.

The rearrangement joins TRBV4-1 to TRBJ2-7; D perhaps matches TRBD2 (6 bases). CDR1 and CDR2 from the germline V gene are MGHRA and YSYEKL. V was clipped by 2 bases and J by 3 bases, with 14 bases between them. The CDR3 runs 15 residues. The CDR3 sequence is CASSQPTSTLYEQYF. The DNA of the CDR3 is TGCGCCAGCAGCCAACCGACTAGTACCCTCTACGAGCAGTACTTC.

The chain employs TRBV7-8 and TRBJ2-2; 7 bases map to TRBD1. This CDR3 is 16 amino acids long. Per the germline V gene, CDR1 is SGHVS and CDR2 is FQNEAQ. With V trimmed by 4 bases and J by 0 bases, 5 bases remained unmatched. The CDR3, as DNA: TGTGCCAGCAGCTCAAGACAGGGCCCGAACACCGGGGAGCTGTTTTTT. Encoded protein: CASSSRQGPNTGELFF.

The CDR3: CATSARSTGAPFYF. The CDR3 nucleotides read TGTGCCACCAGTGCCCGATCAACAGGGGCCCCTTTTTACTTC. The chain has TRBV24-1 and TRBJ2-5; 7 nucleotides match TRBD1. V was pared by 5 bases and J by 14 bases, with 16 bases of the junction left unmatched. The CDR3 contains 14 residues. Germline V lookup: CDR1 KGHDR, CDR2 SFDVKD.

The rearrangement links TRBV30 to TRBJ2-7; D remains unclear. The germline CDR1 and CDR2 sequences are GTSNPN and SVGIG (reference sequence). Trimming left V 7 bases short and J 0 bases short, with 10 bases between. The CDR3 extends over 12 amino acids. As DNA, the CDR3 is TGTGCCTCACTGGGCAGCTCCTACGAGCAGTACTTC. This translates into CASLGSSYEQYF.

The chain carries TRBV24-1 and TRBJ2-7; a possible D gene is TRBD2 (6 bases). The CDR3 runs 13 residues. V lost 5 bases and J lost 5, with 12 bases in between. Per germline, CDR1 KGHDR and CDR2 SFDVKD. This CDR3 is CATSGGEVNEQYF. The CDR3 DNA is TGTGCCACCAGTGGAGGGGAGGTCAACGAGCAGTACTTC.

The CDR3 nucleotides read TGTGCCAGCAGCCCCGCGGGAGGACCCATCTACGAGCAGTACTTC. Protein: CASSPAGGPIYEQYF. The chain has TRBV5-6 and TRBJ2-7; TRBD2 matches at 8 bases. The V gene's germline CDR1 is SGHDT and CDR2 YYEEEE. Unmatched junction bases numbered 9, after V lost 4 bases and J lost 3 bases. The CDR3 is 15 residues long.